This T cell receptor beta chain appears in the sequencing data of a study of CD8 T cells in cerebrospinal fluid in Alzheimer's disease (dated by TCRdb to 2018 to 2020). Study-wide context: CSF T cell clonal expansion was assessed with two single-cell approaches: plate-based nested PCR sequencing and droplet-based sequencing. Whether clonally expanded T cells were present in cerebrospinal fluid from healthy elderly individuals and from patients with neurodegenerative disease was tested. In the droplet-based CSF analysis comparing patients with controls, there were about nine healthy controls (10,876 cells) and about nine patients with MCI or Alzheimer's disease (10,391 cells). The CSF gene-expression analysis, which included patients with Parkinson's disease, covered a total of some 24 samples.

Parkinson's disease patients were included as a neurodegenerative disease comparison group, since antigen-specific T cells had previously been reported in Parkinson's disease blood. Acute infectious disease was absent in all participants, and all participants were in good physical condition. Biomarkers including neurofilament, amyloid-beta and tau were used to confirm neurodegeneration in the patients. For droplet-based sequencing, live CSF cells were sorted using a live/dead marker. To pellet immune cells, CSF obtained by lumbar puncture was centrifuged at 300g. Each CSF sample was examined for red blood cells, and any sample with blood contamination was excluded. CSF cells were cryopreserved by placing the cells in freezing medium, freezing the cells overnight at -80 degrees C, and then storing the cells in liquid nitrogen. Before analysis, CSF samples had been stored for less than seven months.

Note on this clonotype: The clone's antigen remains unknown.

Libraries were constructed by 10x single-cell sequencing. 10X Genomics single-cell V(D)J and 5' gene-expression libraries were used to profile CSF cells. An Illumina NextSeq550 was used to sequence the CSF single-cell TCR libraries. In the authors' own workflow: V(D)J reads were aligned to the vdj-GRCh38 alts ensemble 2.0.0 reference and processed with the Cell Ranger vdj pipeline. Cell barcodes sharing the same set of productive CDR3 nucleotide sequences were defined as clonotypes. To connect clonality with transcriptional profiles, clonotype information was added to the gene-expression metadata in Seurat v3.0. Exclusion was applied to CSF cells with more than 1,800 genes, more than 7,500 UMIs or more than 10% mitochondrial reads. CDR3-beta sequences were compared against VDJdb to identify TCRs with known antigen specificity. Network analysis of clone sharing used the R package qgraph and included only TCRs with complete alpha and beta chains. TCRdb reprocessed the raw reads; every CDR3 protein sequence is a single record, and DNA is not supplied. These V and J calls originate from TCRdb's pipeline instead of the authors' own analysis. The sample has approximately 600 distinct CDR3 sequences on record. The ten most abundant clones make up about 12% of the sample.

The germline V gene (reference sequence) specifies SEHNR as CDR1 and FQNEAQ as CDR2. From cysteine to phenylalanine, the CDR3 is 15 amino acids long. The coding DNA is unavailable. The full study reports these points: Compared with controls, patients with MCI or Alzheimer's disease had a higher percentage of their CSF TCRs made up by the single largest clone. Only samples with detectable clones (approximately 11 healthy, 5 MCI, 5 AD, 6 PD) were included in the overall clonality comparison. When data were pooled, most of the 6 Alzheimer's patients but only 1 of 10 healthy subjects had a highly expanded clone, defined as at least 3% of TCRs. It was cautioned by the authors that a causal link between EBV and Alzheimer's disease is not established by the detection of EBV-specific TCRs in CSF. The EBV-specific clones were neither the most highly expanded clones nor enriched among patients.

This chain is built from TRBV7-9 and TRBJ2-2; TCRdb reports TRBD1, a call that lacks DNA to check it against. The receptor comes from a human donor with Parkinson's disease. The sequencing sample was made of cerebrospinal fluid. The encoded CDR3 is CASSDGQANTGELFF.